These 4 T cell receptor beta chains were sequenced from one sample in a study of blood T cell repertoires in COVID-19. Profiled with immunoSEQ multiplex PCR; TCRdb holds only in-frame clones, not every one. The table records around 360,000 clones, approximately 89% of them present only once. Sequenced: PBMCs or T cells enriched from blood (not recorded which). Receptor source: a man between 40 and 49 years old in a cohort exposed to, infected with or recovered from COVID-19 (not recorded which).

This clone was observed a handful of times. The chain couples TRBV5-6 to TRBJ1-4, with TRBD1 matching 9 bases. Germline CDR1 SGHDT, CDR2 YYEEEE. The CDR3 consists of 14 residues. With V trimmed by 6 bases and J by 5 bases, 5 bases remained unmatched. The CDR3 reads CASIRQGGNEKLFF. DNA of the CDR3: TGTGCCAGCATCCGACAGGGGGGAAATGAAAAACTGTTTTTT.

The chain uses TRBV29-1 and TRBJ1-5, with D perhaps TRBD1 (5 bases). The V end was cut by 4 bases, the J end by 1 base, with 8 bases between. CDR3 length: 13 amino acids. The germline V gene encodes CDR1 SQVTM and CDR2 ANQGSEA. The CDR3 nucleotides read TGCAGCGTTGTTTGGGGCAGCAATCAGCCCCAGCATTTT. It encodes CSVVWGSNQPQHF.

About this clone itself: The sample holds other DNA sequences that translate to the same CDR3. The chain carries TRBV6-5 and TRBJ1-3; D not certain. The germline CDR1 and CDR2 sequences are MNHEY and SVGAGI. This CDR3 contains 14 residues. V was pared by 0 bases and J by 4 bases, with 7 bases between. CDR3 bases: TGTGCCAGCAGTTACTCCCCATCCGGAAACACCATATATTTT. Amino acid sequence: CASSYSPSGNTIYF.

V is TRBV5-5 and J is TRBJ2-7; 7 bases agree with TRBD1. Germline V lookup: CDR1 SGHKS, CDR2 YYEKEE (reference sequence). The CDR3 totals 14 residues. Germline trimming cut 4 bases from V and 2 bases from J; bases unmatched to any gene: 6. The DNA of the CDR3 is TGTGCCAGCAGCCCATCCGGGACAGCCTACGAGCAGTACTTC. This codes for CASSPSGTAYEQYF.